The 4 T cell receptor beta chains below come from one sample, sequenced in a study of shared clonotypes between healthy human individuals. The naive CD8 fraction comprised CD45RO-negative cells positively selected for CCR7 and excluded terminally differentiated effector memory CD45RA+ cells. Sequencing was performed with immunoSEQ multiplex PCR; in TCRdb, only in-frame clones are kept and a portion is missing. The sample has 560,000 or so clones; approximately 96% are singletons. Specimen: naive CD8+ T cells sorted from blood. All receptors derive from a woman in her 30s in good health.

The V gene is TRBV19, the J gene TRBJ1-5; 8 nucleotides match TRBD1. The CDR3 is made up of 16 amino acids. The V gene's germline CDR1 is LNHDA and CDR2 SQIVND (reference sequence). J lost 3 bases, V lost 6 bases, and 10 bases had no gene match. The CDR3 DNA reads TGTGCCAGTAGGGACAGGGAAGGGGGCCCCAATCAGCCCCAGCATTTT. This gives the protein CASRDREGGPNQPQHF.

The chain couples TRBV15 to TRBJ2-6; 9 nucleotides align to TRBD1. Germline-derived CDR1 and CDR2 are LNHNV and YYDKDF (reference sequence). The junction had 11 bases not matched to a gene; V was cut back by 0 bases and J by 2 bases. The CDR3 has 20 amino acids. CDR3 nucleotides: TGTGCCACCAGCAGAGAGACACCGGGACAGGGCCTTCCTGGGGCCAACGTCCTGACTTTC. Residues: CATSRETPGQGLPGANVLTF.

A few counts support this clone. For the CDR3, the DNA is TGCGCCAGCAGTGGAGACCGGGCCCCAAATTGGACTGAAGCTTTCTTT. It codes for CASSGDRAPNWTEAFF. The rearrangement uses TRBV10-1 and TRBJ1-1; D ambiguous. Germline V gives CDR1 WNHNN, CDR2 SYGVQD (reference sequence). Trimming took 4 bases from V and 5 from J, leaving 20 bases between them. CDR3 size: 16 residues.

V and J are TRBV20-1 and TRBJ1-1; perhaps TRBD1 as D (6 bases). CDR1 DFQATT and CDR2 SNEGSKA come from the germline V gene (reference sequence). Deletions cut 6 bases from V and 10 bases from J, with 9 bases between. CDR3 size: 9 residues. The CDR3 here is CSAGAGAFF. CDR3 in DNA: TGCAGTGCGGGGGCGGGAGCTTTCTTT.